The 21 T cell receptor beta chains below come from one sample, sequenced in a study of T-cell reconstitution after alpha-beta-depleted transplantation in children. Preparing the TCRbeta library involved the use of unique molecular identifiers. MiXCR, applied by TCRdb to the PCR reads, yields one record per CDR3 protein. The repertoire holds fewer than 250,000 distinct CDR3 sequences, with less than 9% as singletons. The starting material was PBMCs, mostly from graft donor cells, obtained 180 days after TCRalphabeta/CD19-depleted stem cell transplant. Receptors were obtained from a male patient under 18 who had a stem cell transplant for acute lymphoblastic leukemia, so the T cells may come from the graft donor.

This clonotype has a handful of counts. In DNA form, the CDR3 reads TGTGCCACCAGTGACTCTATGGACAGGGGCTATGGCTACACCTTC. This sequence encodes CATSDSMDRGYGYTF. V usage is TRBV24-1 and J usage is TRBJ1-2, with TRBD1 matching 9 bases. Germline V gene sequence: CDR1 KGHDR, CDR2 SFDVKD. V dropped 4 bases and J dropped 4; count of bases not matched to a gene: 6. CDR3 length equals 15 residues.

This clonotype was observed at least ten times. V and J are TRBV10-3 and TRBJ2-1; D unclear. V was clipped by 4 bases and J by 9 bases, with 7 bases between them. Germline V CDR1 and CDR2: ENHRY, SYGVKD. The CDR3 runs 11 residues. Here the CDR3 reads CAISGRSEQFF. The CDR3 region has the DNA TGTGCCATCAGTGGACGGAGTGAGCAGTTCTTC.

This clonotype has a count of ten or more. The chain has TRBV4-2 and TRBJ2-1; D call uncertain. Trimming pared 0 bases from V and 4 bases from J, leaving 10 bases between. CDR3 length equals 15 residues. Germline V lookup: CDR1 LGHNA, CDR2 YNFKEQ. The CDR3 protein is CASSQEGSAYNEQFF. Written as DNA, the CDR3 is TGTGCCAGCAGCCAAGAGGGGTCAGCGTACAATGAGCAGTTCTTC.

This clonotype was seen repeatedly, ten times or more. The rearrangement joins TRBV5-6 to TRBJ2-1; D is perhaps TRBD1 (5 bases). Germline CDR1 SGHDT, CDR2 YYEEEE. The CDR3 loop spans 13 amino acids. Trimming removed 2 bases at V and 4 bases at J, with 7 bases between. The CDR3 DNA is TGTGCCAGCAGCTTTAGGGGTTACAATGAGCAGTTCTTC. Translation: CASSFRGYNEQFF.

There are many counts of this clonotype. DNA for the CDR3: TGTGCCAGCAGTCCCGGGACAGGGTACAATGAGCAGTTCTTC. It codes for CASSPGTGYNEQFF. The chain couples TRBV27 to TRBJ2-1; 9 nucleotides agree with TRBD1. V shed 5 bases, J shed 4 bases, and the junction held 3 bases outside the gene matches. CDR3 length: 14 amino acids. The V gene's germline CDR1 is MNHEY and CDR2 SMNVEV (reference sequence).

The chain couples TRBV25-1 to TRBJ2-5; 13 bases are shared with TRBD2. The CDR3 sequence is 18 residues long. V gave up 5 bases and J gave up 5 bases; unmatched junction bases: 14. CDR1 MGHDK and CDR2 SYGVNS come from the germline V gene. The CDR3, as DNA: TGTGCCAGCAGTAAACAGGGGAGACTAGCGGGAGGTGGGGAGACCCAGTACTTC. The encoded protein is CASSKQGRLAGGGETQYF. Variable domain in full (rest from reference TRBV25-1 and TRBJ2-5): EADIYQTPRYLVIGTGKKITLECSQTMGHDKMYWYQQDPGMELHLIHYSYGVNSTEKGDLSSESTVSRIRTEHFPLTLESARPSHTSQYLCASSKQGRLAGGGETQYFGPGTRLLVL.

This clonotype showed up many times. V and J are TRBV5-4 and TRBJ2-4, with TRBD2 identical over 7 bases. Trimming removed 4 bases from V and 0 bases from J; junction bases left unmatched: 16. CDR1 is SGHNT, CDR2 YYREEE, per germline (reference sequence). The CDR3 consists of 19 residues. The CDR3 DNA reads TGTGCCAGCAGCCTGGGAGGGAGCAATGCGGCCCGAGCCAAAAACATTCAGTACTTC. It yields the protein CASSLGGSNAARAKNIQYF.

At least ten counts were recorded for this clonotype. V is TRBV7-9 and J is TRBJ2-5; D possibly matches TRBD1 or TRBD2 (5 bases each). Per the germline V gene, CDR1 is SEHNR and CDR2 is FQNEAQ (reference sequence). Trimming took 7 bases from V and 1 from J, leaving 10 bases between them. This CDR3 has 13 amino acids. The DNA for the CDR3 is TGTGCCAGCAACGAGGGGTCCCAAGAGACCCAGTACTTC. Amino acid sequence: CASNEGSQETQYF.

This clonotype appeared many times. The chain carries TRBV3-1 and TRBJ2-3; unclear D gene. The CDR3 extends over 14 amino acids. Trimming took off 4 bases at V and 5 bases at J, with 13 bases between the two ends. Germline-derived CDR1 and CDR2 are LGHDT and YNNKEL (reference sequence). Here the CDR3 DNA reads TGTGCCAGCAGCCCTGCCAGCGCCAGAGATACGCAGTATTTT. Translating it yields CASSPASARDTQYF.

This clonotype showed up many times. This rearrangement joins TRBV29-1 to TRBJ2-7, with TRBD2 matching over 13 bases. With 6 bases clipped from V and 5 bases from J, the junction kept 10 bases outside the gene matches. Germline assignment: CDR1 SQVTM and CDR2 ANQGSEA. The CDR3 spans 15 residues. The chain's CDR3 is CSVAGTSGVGNEQYF. Here the CDR3 DNA reads TGCAGCGTCGCCGGGACTAGCGGGGTCGGGAACGAGCAGTACTTC.

The table lists this clonotype with many counts. This chain connects TRBV5-1 to TRBJ2-1, with 10 bases matching TRBD2. The CDR3 loop spans 14 amino acids. The J segment lost 7 bases and the V segment lost 3 bases, leaving 4 bases of the junction unmatched. Germline CDR1 and CDR2: SGHRS and YFSETQ. CDR3 amino acids: CASSWTSGGNEQFF. The CDR3 DNA reads as TGCGCCAGCAGCTGGACTAGCGGAGGAAATGAGCAGTTCTTC. Combining the CDR3 with reference TRBV5-1 and TRBJ2-1 gives the whole variable domain KAGVTQTPRYLIKTRGQQVTLSCSPISGHRSVSWYQQTPGQGLQFLFEYFSETQRNKGNFPGRFSGRQFSNSRSEMNVSTLELGDSALYLCASSWTSGGNEQFFGPGTRLTVL.

This clonotype was detected ten times or more. V and J are TRBV5-1 and TRBJ2-1; D not resolved. CDR3 length equals 15 residues. V was trimmed by 2 bases and J by 1 base, leaving 10 bases between them. Germline-derived CDR1 and CDR2 are SGHRS and YFSETQ. The CDR3 here is CASSFTRRSYNEQFF. CDR3 sequence (DNA): TGCGCCAGCAGCTTTACAAGACGTTCCTACAATGAGCAGTTCTTC.

This clonotype was seen ten or more times. The chain joins TRBV29-1 to TRBJ2-7, with D possibly called TRBD1 or TRBD2 (5 bases each). The CDR3 consists of 14 residues. The V gene's germline CDR1 is SQVTM and CDR2 ANQGSEA. The CDR3 DNA follows: TGCATCCCCGTTGGGGGTTTTACCTTCTACGAGCAGTACTTC. Residues: CIPVGGFTFYEQYF.

This clonotype was seen repeatedly, ten times or more. At one of its ends the junction is not consistent with the germline gene, which may arise from a read error. The chain has TRBV28 and TRBJ2-7; D is possibly TRBD1 or TRBD2 (5 bases each). The CDR3 runs 11 residues. Germline V CDR1 and CDR2: MDHEN, SYDVKM. The CDR3 sequence: CASSLGTYQNF. CDR3 nucleotides: TGTGCCAGCAGTTTAGGGACCTATCAAAACTTC.

The chain has TRBV7-9 and TRBJ2-1; D assignment may be TRBD1 or TRBD2 (5 bases each). V gave up 5 bases and J gave up 9 bases, with 14 bases separating them. This CDR3 is 13 amino acids long. From germline, CDR1 is SEHNR and CDR2 FQNEAQ (reference sequence). The CDR3 region is CASSPRDPGEQFF. CDR3 nucleotides: TGTGCCAGCAGCCCCCGGGACCCCGGTGAGCAGTTCTTC.

This clonotype was recorded many times. The chain couples TRBV7-2 to TRBJ1-5; D remains ambiguous. Germline V gene data show CDR1 as SGHTA and CDR2 as FQGNSA. V was trimmed by 5 bases and J by 4 bases, leaving 12 bases between them. The CDR3 runs 14 residues. The CDR3 reads CASSHGVPNQPQHF. For the CDR3, the DNA is TGTGCCAGCAGCCACGGGGTTCCTAATCAGCCCCAGCATTTT.

This clonotype was picked up many times. The gene calls are TRBV10-3 and TRBJ2-6, with D hard to call. Germline V gives CDR1 ENHRY, CDR2 SYGVKD. Between the trimmed V and J ends, which lost 8 bases and 2 bases, there was a span of 16 bases. The CDR3 is 16 amino acids. DNA of the CDR3: TGTGCCATCCCTGGAGACGAACGAACTGGGGCCAACGTCCTGACTTTC. Its protein is CAIPGDERTGANVLTF.

This clonotype was counted at least ten times. The CDR3 sequence is CASSPRKPRETQYF. The CDR3 DNA is TGTGCCAGCAGCCCCCGAAAACCCCGGGAGACCCAGTACTTC. This chain connects TRBV6-2 or TRBV6-3 to TRBJ2-5, with unresolved D. Per the germline V gene, CDR1 is MNHEY and CDR2 is SVGEGT. V was clipped by 6 bases and J by 5 bases, with 16 bases between them. The CDR3 totals 14 residues.

This clonotype turned up a few times. This chain uses TRBV4-3 with TRBJ1-1; D gene ambiguous. V lost 4 bases, J lost 1 base, and 7 bases lay in between. Germline CDR1 LGHNA, CDR2 YSLEER. The CDR3 totals 13 residues. CDR3 protein: CASSLASNTEAFF. DNA of the CDR3: TGCGCCAGCAGCCTGGCCTCGAACACTGAAGCTTTCTTT.

At least ten counts were recorded for this clonotype. The genes are TRBV7-9 and TRBJ2-5; no definite D call. Germline CDR1 is SEHNR and CDR2 is FQNEAQ (reference sequence). Trimming shortened V by 5 bases and J by 5 bases, and 12 bases separated the two germline ends. This CDR3 comprises 13 residues. The CDR3 loop reads CASSPVRAETQYF. CDR3 coding DNA: TGTGCCAGCAGCCCAGTTCGCGCGGAGACCCAGTACTTC.

Concerning this clonotype itself: This may be a read error, as it is one base from a much larger clone. This sequence joins TRBV9 and TRBJ1-3; 10 nucleotides align to TRBD1. The J segment lost 6 bases and the V segment lost 3 bases, leaving 9 bases of the junction unmatched. This CDR3 comprises 16 residues. Germline V gene lookup returns CDR1 SGDLS and CDR2 YYNGEE. This chain's CDR3 is CASSARQGAPPNTIYF. Written as DNA, the CDR3 is TGTGCCAGCAGCGCCCGACAGGGGGCGCCTCCAAACACCATATATTTT.